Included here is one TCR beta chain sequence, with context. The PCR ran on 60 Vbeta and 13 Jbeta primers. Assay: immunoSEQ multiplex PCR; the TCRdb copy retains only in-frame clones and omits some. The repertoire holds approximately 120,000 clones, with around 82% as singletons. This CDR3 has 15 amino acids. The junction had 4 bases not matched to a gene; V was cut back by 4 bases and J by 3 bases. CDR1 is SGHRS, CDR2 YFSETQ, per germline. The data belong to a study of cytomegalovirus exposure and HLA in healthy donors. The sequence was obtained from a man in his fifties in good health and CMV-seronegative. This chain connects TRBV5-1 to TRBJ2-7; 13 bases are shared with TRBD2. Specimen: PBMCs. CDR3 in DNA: TGCGCCAGCAGCGGAGGACTAGCGGGAGTCTACGAGCAGTACTTC. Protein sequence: CASSGGLAGVYEQYF.